This TCR beta chain was captured in a study of blood T cell repertoires in COVID-19. Looking at the study overall: Sites in the United States, Italy and Spain provided acute and convalescent COVID-19 samples. PBMCs, B-cell-depleted T cells, or T cells were the source of the cDNA or gDNA that made up the material.

With V trimmed by 5 bases and J by 6 bases, 10 bases remained unmatched. CDR1 is SGHTA and CDR2 is FQGNSA in the germline V gene. The CDR3 is 15 amino acids. Measured with immunoSEQ multiplex PCR; TCRdb has only the in-frame clones, and not every one. The sample lists 200,000 to 300,000 clones, more than 75% seen once, with around 2.1% in the top ten. The receptor's source is a woman aged 45-60 years who had recovered from COVID-19. The chain carries TRBV7-2 and TRBJ2-1; 7 bases map to TRBD2. Sequenced: PBMCs or T cells enriched from blood (not recorded which). CDR3 sequence reads: CASSPGGSGANEQFF. The CDR3 coding sequence is TGTGCCAGCAGCCCCGGCGGGAGTGGGGCCAATGAGCAGTTCTTC.